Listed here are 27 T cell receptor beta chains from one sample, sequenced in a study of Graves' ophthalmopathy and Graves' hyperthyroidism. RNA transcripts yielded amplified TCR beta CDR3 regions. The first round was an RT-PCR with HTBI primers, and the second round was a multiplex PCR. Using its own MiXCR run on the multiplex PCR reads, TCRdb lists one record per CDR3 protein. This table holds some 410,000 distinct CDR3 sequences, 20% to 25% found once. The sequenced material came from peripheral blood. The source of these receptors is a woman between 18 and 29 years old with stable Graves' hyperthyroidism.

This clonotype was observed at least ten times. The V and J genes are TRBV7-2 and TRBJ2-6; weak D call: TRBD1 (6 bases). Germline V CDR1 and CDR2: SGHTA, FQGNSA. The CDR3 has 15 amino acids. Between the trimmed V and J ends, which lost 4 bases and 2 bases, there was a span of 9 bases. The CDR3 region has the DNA TGTGCCAGCAGCTCGCAGGGGACTGGGGCCAACGTCCTGACTTTC. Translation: CASSSQGTGANVLTF.

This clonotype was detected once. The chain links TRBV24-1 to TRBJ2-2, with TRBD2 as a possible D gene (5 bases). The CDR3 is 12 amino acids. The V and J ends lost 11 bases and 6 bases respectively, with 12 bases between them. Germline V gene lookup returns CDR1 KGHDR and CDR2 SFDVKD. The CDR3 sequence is CAIQTGAGELFF. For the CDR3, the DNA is TGTGCCATCCAGACCGGGGCCGGGGAGCTGTTTTTT.

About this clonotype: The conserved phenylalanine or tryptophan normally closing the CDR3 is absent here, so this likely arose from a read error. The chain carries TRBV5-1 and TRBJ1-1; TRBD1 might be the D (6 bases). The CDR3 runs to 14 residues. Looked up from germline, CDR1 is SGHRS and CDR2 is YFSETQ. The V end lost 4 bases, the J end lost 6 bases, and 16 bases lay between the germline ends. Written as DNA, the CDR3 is TGCGCCAGCAGCCCCACACAGGGCCCTGCTGAAGCTTTCCTT. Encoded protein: CASSPTQGPAEAFL.

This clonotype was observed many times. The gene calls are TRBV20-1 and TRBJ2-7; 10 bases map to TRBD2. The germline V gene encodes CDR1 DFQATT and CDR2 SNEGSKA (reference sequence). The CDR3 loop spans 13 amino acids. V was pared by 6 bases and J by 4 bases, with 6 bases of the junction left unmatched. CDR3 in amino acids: CSAPISGRYEQYF. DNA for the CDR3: TGCAGTGCCCCGATTAGCGGGAGGTACGAGCAGTACTTC.

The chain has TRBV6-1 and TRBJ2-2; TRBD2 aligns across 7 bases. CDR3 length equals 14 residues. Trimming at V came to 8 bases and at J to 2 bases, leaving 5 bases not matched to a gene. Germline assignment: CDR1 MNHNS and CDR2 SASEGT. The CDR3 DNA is TGTGCCAGCGAGCTAGCGGCCAACACCGGGGAGCTGTTTTTT. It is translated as CASELAANTGELFF.

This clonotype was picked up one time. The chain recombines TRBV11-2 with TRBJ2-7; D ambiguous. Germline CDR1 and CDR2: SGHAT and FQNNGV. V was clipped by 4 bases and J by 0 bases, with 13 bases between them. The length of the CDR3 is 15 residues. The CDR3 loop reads CASSSLLGPSYEQYF. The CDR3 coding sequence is TGTGCCAGCAGCTCCCTCCTTGGCCCCTCCTACGAGCAGTACTTC.

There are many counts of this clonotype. CDR3 in amino acids: CASSPISGNGGETQYF. The DNA for the CDR3 is TGTGCCAGCAGTCCCATTAGCGGGAACGGCGGAGAGACCCAGTACTTC. The genes are TRBV28 and TRBJ2-5; 8 positions match TRBD2. The germline V gene encodes CDR1 MDHEN and CDR2 SYDVKM. The CDR3 runs 16 residues. The ends lost 5 bases at V and 4 bases at J; junction bases unmatched: 12. The entire variable domain, with the rest obtained from reference TRBV28 and TRBJ2-5, is as follows: DVKVTQSSRYLVKRTGEKVFLECVQDMDHENMFWYRQDPGLGLRLIYFSYDVKMKEKGDIPEGYSVSREKKERFSLILESASTNQTSMYLCASSPISGNGGETQYFGPGTRLLVL.

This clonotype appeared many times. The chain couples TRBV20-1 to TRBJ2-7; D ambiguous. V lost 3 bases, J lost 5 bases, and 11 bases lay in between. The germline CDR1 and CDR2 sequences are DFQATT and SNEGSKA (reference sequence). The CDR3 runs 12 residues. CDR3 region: CSASADHDEQYF. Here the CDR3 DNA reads TGCAGTGCTAGTGCAGACCACGACGAGCAGTACTTC.

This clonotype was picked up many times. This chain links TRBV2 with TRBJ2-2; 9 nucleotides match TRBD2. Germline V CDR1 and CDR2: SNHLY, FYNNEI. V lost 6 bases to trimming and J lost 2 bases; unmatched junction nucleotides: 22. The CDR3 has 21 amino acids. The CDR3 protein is CASRKEGPLEAGGFNTGELFF. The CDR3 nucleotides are TGTGCCAGCAGGAAGGAGGGCCCCCTTGAAGCGGGAGGTTTTAACACCGGGGAGCTGTTTTTT.

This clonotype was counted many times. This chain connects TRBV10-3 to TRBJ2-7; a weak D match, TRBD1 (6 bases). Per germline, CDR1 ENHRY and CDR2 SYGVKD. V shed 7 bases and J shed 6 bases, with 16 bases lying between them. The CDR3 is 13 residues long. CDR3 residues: CAIMRTEPGEQYF. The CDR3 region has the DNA TGTGCCATCATGCGGACAGAGCCCGGCGAGCAGTACTTC.

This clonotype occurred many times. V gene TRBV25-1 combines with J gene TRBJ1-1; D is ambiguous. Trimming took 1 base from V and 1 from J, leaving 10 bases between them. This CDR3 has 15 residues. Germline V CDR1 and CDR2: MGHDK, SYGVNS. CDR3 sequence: CASSEFGVSNTEAFF. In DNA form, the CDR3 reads TGTGCCAGCAGTGAATTTGGGGTGTCGAACACTGAAGCTTTCTTT.

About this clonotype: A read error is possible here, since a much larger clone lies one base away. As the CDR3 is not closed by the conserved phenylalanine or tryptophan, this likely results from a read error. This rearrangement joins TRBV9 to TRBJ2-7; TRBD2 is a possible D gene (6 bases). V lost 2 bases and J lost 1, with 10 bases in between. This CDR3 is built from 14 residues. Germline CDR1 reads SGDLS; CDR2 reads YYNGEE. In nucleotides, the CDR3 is TGTGCCAGCAGCGTTTTAGCGGCATCCTACGAGCAGTACCTC. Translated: CASSVLAASYEQYL.

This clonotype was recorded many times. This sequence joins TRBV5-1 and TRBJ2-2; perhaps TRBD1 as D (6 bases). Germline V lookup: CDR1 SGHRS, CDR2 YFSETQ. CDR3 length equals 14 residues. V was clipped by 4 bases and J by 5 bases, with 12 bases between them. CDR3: CASSRAGATGELFF. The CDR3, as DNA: TGCGCCAGCAGCCGTGCAGGGGCGACCGGGGAGCTGTTTTTT.

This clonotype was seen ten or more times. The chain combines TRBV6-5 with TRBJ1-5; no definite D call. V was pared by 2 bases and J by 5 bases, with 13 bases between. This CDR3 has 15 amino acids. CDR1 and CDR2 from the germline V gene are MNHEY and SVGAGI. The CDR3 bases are TGTGCCAGCAGTTACCCTAAATCTCAATATCAGCCCCAGCATTTT. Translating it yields CASSYPKSQYQPQHF.

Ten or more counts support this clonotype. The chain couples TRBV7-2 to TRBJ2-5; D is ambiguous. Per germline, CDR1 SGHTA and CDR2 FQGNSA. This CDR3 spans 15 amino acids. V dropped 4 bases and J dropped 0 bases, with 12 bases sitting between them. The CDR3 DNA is TGTGCCAGCAGCTCTTTTTTTGGGTACCAAGAGACCCAGTACTTC. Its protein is CASSSFFGYQETQYF.

This CDR3 reads CASSSMTEAFF. Here the CDR3 DNA reads TGTGCCAGCAGTTCCATGACTGAAGCTTTCTTT. The chain employs TRBV12-3 or TRBV12-4 and TRBJ1-1; D uncertain. The CDR3 runs to 11 residues. V gave up 4 bases and J gave up 5 bases, with 5 bases separating them.

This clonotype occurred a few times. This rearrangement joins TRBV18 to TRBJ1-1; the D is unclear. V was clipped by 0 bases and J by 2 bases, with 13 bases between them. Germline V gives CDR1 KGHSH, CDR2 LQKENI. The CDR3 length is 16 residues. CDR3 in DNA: TGTGCCAGCTCACCACCGTCTCGGGGTTCAAACACTGAAGCTTTCTTT. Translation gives CASSPPSRGSNTEAFF.

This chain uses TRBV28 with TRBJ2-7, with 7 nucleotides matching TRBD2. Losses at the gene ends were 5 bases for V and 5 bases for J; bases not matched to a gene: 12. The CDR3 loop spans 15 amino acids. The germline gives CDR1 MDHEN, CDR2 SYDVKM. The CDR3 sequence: CASSPFGGGGDEQYF. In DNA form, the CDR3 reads TGTGCCAGCAGTCCTTTCGGCGGGGGTGGGGACGAGCAGTACTTC.

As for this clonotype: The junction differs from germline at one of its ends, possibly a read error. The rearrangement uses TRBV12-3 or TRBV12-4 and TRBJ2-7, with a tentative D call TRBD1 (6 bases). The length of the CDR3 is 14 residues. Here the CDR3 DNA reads TGTGCCAGCAGTTTAGCGGGGGCCTCCTACGAGCTGTACTTC. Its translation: CASSLAGASYELYF.

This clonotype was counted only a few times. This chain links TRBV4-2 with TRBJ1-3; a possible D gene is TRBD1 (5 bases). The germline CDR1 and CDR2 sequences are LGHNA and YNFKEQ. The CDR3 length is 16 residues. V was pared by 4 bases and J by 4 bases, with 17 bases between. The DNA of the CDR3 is TGTGCCAGCAGCCCCCTTGAAACAGGCCTGGGAAACACCATATATTTT. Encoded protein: CASSPLETGLGNTIYF.

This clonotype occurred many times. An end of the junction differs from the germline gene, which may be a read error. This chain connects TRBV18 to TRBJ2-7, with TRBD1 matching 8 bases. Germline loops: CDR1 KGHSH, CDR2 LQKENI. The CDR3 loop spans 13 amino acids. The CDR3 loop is CASSPRTGNEQYF. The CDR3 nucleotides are TGTGCCAGCTCGCCACGGACAGGGAACGAGCAGTACTTC. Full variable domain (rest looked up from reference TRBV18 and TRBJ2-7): NAGVMQNPRHLVRRRGQEARLRCSPMKGHSHVYWYRQLPEEGLKFMVYLQKENIIDESGMPKERFSAEFPKEGPSILRIQQVVRGDSAAYFCASSPRTGNEQYFGPGTRLTVT.

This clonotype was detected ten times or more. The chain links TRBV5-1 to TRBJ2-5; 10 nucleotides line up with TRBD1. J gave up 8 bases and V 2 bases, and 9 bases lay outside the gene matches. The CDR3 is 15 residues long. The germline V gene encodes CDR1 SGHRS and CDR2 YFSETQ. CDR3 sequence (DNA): TGCGCCAGCAGCTTAGATTTCGGGACAGGGGCTACCCAGTACTTC. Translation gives CASSLDFGTGATQYF.

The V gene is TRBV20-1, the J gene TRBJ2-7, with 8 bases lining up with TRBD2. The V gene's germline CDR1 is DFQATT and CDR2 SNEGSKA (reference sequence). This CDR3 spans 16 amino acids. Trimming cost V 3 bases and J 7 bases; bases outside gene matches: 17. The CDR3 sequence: CSASPYLESGGGEQYF. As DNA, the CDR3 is TGCAGTGCTAGCCCCTACCTGGAAAGCGGGGGAGGAGAGCAGTACTTC.

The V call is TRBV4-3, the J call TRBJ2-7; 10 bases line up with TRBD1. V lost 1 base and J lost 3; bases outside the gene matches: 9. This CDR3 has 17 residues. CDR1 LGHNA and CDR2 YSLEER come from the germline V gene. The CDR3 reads CASSQGALGDRGYEQYF. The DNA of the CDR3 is TGCGCCAGCAGCCAAGGAGCTCTCGGGGACAGGGGCTACGAGCAGTACTTC.

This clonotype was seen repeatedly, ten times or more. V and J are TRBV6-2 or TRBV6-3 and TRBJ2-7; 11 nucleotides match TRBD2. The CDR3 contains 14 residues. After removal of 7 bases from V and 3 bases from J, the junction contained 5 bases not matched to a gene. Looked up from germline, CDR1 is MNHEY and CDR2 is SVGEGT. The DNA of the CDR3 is TGTGCCAGCACCTTGGGACTAGCGGTCTACGAGCAGTACTTC. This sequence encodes CASTLGLAVYEQYF.

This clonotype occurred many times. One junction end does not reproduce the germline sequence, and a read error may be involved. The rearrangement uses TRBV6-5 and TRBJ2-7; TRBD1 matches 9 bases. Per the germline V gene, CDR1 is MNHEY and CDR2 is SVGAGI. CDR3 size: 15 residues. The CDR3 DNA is TGTGCCAACAGTCCGACCGGGACAGGGCAATACGAGCAGTACTTC. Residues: CANSPTGTGQYEQYF.

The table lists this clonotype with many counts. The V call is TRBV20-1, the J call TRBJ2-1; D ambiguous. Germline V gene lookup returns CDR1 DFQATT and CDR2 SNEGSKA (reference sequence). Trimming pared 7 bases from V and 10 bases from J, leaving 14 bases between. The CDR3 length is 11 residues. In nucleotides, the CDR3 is TGCAGTGTTGAATTAGTCCCAGAGCAGTTCTTC. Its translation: CSVELVPEQFF.